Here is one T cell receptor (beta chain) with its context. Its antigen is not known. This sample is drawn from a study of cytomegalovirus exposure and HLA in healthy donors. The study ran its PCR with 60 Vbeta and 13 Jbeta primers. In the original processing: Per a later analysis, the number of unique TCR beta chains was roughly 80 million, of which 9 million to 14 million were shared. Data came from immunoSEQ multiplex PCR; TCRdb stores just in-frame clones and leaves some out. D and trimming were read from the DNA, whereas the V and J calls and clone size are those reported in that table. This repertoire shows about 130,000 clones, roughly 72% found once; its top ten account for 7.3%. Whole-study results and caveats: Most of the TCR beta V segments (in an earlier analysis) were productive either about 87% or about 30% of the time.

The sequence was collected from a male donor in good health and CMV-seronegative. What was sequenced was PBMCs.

The CDR3 nucleotides read TGTGCCAGCAGTTCGCTGGGACAACGCTACGAGCAGTACTTC. Residues: CASSSLGQRYEQYF. The rearrangement uses TRBV28 and TRBJ2-7; a possible D gene is TRBD1 (6 bases). Looked up from germline, CDR1 is MDHEN and CDR2 is SYDVKM. V lost 4 bases and J 3 bases, leaving 13 bases between the germline ends. This CDR3 has 14 amino acids.